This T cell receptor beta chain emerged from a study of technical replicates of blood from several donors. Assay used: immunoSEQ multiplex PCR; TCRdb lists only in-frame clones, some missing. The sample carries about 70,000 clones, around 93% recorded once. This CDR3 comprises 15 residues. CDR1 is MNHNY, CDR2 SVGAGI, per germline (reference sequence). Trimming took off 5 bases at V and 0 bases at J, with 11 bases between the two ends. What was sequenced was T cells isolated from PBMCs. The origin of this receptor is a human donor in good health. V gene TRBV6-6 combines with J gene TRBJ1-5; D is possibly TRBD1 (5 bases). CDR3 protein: CASSRQTDSNQPQHF. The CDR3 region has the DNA TGTGCCAGCAGTAGACAGACCGATAGCAATCAGCCCCAGCATTTT.